The rows below give T cell receptor beta chains drawn from one sample of a study of shared clonotypes between healthy human individuals. The protocol was immunoSEQ multiplex PCR, while the TCRdb copy is restricted to in-frame clones and leaves out a portion. The sample lists 560,000 or so clones; 90% to 97% were seen once. The sequencing input was naive CD8+ T cells sorted from blood. These receptors all stem from a woman in her 30s in good health. The CDR3 runs from the conserved cysteine through the conserved F or W. A D gene is named only where the DNA matches it firmly. Size is omitted from some rows. Given values are once, few, many or a class for expanded clones.

clone_size: NA
v_call: TRBV14
j_call: TRBJ2-3
d_call: TRBD2
cdr3_nt: TGTGCCAGCAGCCAACTCAGGGGCACTAGCGGTACGGAGGGCACAGATACGCAGTATTTT
cdr3_aa: CASSQLRGTSGTEGTDTQYF

clone_size: NA
v_call: TRBV10-1
j_call: TRBJ2-1
d_call: NA
cdr3_nt: TGCGCCAGCAGTGCATCGTTCTACGATGTGTTCTTC
cdr3_aa: CASSASFYDVFF

clone_size: NA
v_call: TRBV5-4
j_call: TRBJ2-3
d_call: NA
cdr3_nt: TGTGCCAGCAGCTTGGCGGGAGCGCCTACTAGCACAGATACGCAGTATTTT
cdr3_aa: CASSLAGAPTSTDTQYF

clone_size: NA
v_call: TRBV27
j_call: TRBJ2-2
d_call: NA
cdr3_nt: TGTGCCAGCAGTTTCACGAGCACCGGGGAGCTGTTTTTT
cdr3_aa: CASSFTSTGELFF

clone_size: NA
v_call: TRBV10-2
j_call: TRBJ2-1
d_call: TRBD2
cdr3_nt: TGCGCCAGCTGGGGGCCTAGCGGGAGTACCTACAATGAGCAGTTCTTC
cdr3_aa: CASWGPSGSTYNEQFF

clone_size: few
v_call: TRBV9
j_call: TRBJ2-7
d_call: NA
cdr3_nt: TGTGCCAGCAGCGTAGAGGATTTCTCCTACGAGCAGTACTTC
cdr3_aa: CASSVEDFSYEQYF

clone_size: NA
v_call: TRBV2
j_call: TRBJ2-2
d_call: TRBD1
cdr3_nt: TGTGCCAGGACAGGGATGTCGAACACCGGGGAGCTGTTTTTT
cdr3_aa: CARTGMSNTGELFF

clone_size: few
v_call: TRBV9
j_call: TRBJ1-1
d_call: NA
cdr3_nt: TGTGCCAGCAGGGGGGATTTGAACACTGAAGCTTTCTTT
cdr3_aa: CASRGDLNTEAFF

clone_size: NA
v_call: TRBV6-6
j_call: TRBJ1-2
d_call: NA
cdr3_nt: TGTGCCAGCAGTTACTCTCAAGGGGCCTACTATGGCTACACCTTC
cdr3_aa: CASSYSQGAYYGYTF

clone_size: NA
v_call: TRBV4-1
j_call: TRBJ2-7
d_call: NA
cdr3_nt: TGCGCCAGCAGCCAGTCGCATCCAGGGGTCAACGAGCAGTACTTC
cdr3_aa: CASSQSHPGVNEQYF

clone_size: NA
v_call: TRBV5-8
j_call: TRBJ1-1
d_call: NA
cdr3_nt: TGTGCCAGCAGCTTGGTTGGTTTGAACACTGAAGCTTTCTTT
cdr3_aa: CASSLVGLNTEAFF